This T cell receptor (beta chain) was identified in a study of blood T cell repertoires in COVID-19. Study at large: There were acute and convalescent COVID-19 samples, and they came from the United States, Italy and Spain.

Clones were sequenced by immunoSEQ multiplex PCR, and TCRdb holds only the in-frame ones, with some missing. Seen here are a few hundred thousand clones, around 87% observed once, and the top ten hold 5.2%. The V and J ends lost 4 bases and 5 bases, in that order; junction bases with no gene match: 5. Germline V lookup: CDR1 SGHKS, CDR2 YYEKEE (reference sequence). This CDR3 is 13 amino acids long. The chain carries TRBV5-5 and TRBJ1-1; TRBD1 aligns across 7 bases. The clonotype was recovered from a woman aged 55-70 years with COVID-19, enrolled during active disease. Input material: peripheral blood. Here the CDR3 DNA reads TGTGCCAGCAGCCGGGACAGCTATACTGAAGCTTTCTTT. It is translated as CASSRDSYTEAFF.